What follows are 6 T cell receptor beta chains derived from one specimen sequenced in a study of T cells in Graves' hyperthyroidism and ophthalmopathy. RNA transcripts served as the template for amplifying TCR beta CDR3 regions. When the TCR CDR3 underwent first-round RT-PCR, the HTBI primer set was used. TCRdb reprocessed the multiplex PCR reads via MiXCR and lists one record per CDR3 protein. This sample has about 640,000 distinct CDR3 sequences, with about a fifth found just once. The source material was blood. The receptors originated from a man aged 30 to 45 with Graves' ophthalmopathy.

This clonotype was detected many times. This chain connects TRBV25-1 to TRBJ2-2, with a tentative D call TRBD1 (5 bases). This CDR3 comprises 13 residues. The V gene's germline CDR1 is MGHDK and CDR2 SYGVNS. V gave up 6 bases and J gave up 4 bases, with 9 bases separating them. The CDR3 reads CASRRQTTGELFF. DNA for the CDR3: TGTGCCAGCAGAAGACAGACCACCGGGGAGCTGTTTTTT.

V usage is TRBV20-1 and J usage is TRBJ1-3, with 7 bases lining up with TRBD1. Germline CDR1 DFQATT, CDR2 SNEGSKA (reference sequence). J gave up 2 bases and V 5 bases, and 9 bases lay outside the gene matches. CDR3 length: 15 residues. Here the CDR3 DNA reads TGCAGTGCTGCTCCAGGGGGATCGGCTGGAAACACCATATATTTT. As protein: CSAAPGGSAGNTIYF.

The genes are TRBV11-2 and TRBJ2-3; D not resolved. Trimming stripped 1 base from V and 0 bases from J, with 11 bases between. Germline lookup yields CDR1 SGHAT and CDR2 FQNNGV. CDR3 length: 16 amino acids. The CDR3 is CASSLGRVVSTDTQYF. CDR3 nucleotides: TGTGCCAGCAGCTTAGGACGGGTCGTGAGCACAGATACGCAGTATTTT.

The chain recombines TRBV5-1 with TRBJ2-7; TRBD2 might be the D (5 bases). V was cut by 4 bases and J by 6 bases, with 17 bases left in between. Per germline, CDR1 SGHRS and CDR2 YFSETQ. The CDR3 totals 14 residues. CDR3 nucleotides: TGCGCCAGCAGCCCGAATCCGGGGTCCAGCGAGCAGTACTTC. This encodes CASSPNPGSSEQYF.

The chain combines TRBV19 with TRBJ2-1, with 9 bases lining up with TRBD2. The V and J ends lost 3 bases and 4 bases, in that order; junction bases with no gene match: 25. The CDR3 is made up of 22 amino acids. Germline loops: CDR1 LNHDA, CDR2 SQIVND (reference sequence). CDR3 loop: CASSIGLPSGASSWGIYNEQFF. CDR3 nucleotide sequence: TGTGCCAGTAGTATCGGCTTGCCTAGCGGGGCCTCATCTTGGGGGATTTACAATGAGCAGTTCTTC.

The chain uses TRBV30 and TRBJ2-7, with a possible D match to TRBD1 (6 bases). CDR3 length equals 13 residues. Trimming removed 3 bases at V and 3 bases at J, with 12 bases between. Germline assignment: CDR1 GTSNPN and CDR2 SVGIG (reference sequence). CDR3 loop: CAWSDRLSYEQYF. Written as DNA, the CDR3 is TGTGCCTGGAGCGACAGGCTCAGCTACGAGCAGTACTTC.